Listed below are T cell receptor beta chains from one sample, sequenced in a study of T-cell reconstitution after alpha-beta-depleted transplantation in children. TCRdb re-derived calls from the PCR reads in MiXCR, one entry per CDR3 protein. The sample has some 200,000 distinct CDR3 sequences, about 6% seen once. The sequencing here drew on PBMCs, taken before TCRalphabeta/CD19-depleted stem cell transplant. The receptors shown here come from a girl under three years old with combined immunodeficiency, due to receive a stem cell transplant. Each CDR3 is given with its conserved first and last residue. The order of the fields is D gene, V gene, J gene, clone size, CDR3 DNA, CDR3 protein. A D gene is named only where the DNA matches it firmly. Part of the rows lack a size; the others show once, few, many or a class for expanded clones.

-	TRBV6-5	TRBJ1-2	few	TGTGCCAGCAGTTACCAGTCCGGGACCAGAGCAAACCGCTATGGCTACACCTTC	CASSYQSGTRANRYGYTF
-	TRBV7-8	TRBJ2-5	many	TGTGCCAGCAGCTTGAGGATCCTCTCTCGAGAGACCCAGTACTTC	CASSLRILSRETQYF
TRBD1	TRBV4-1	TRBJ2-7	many	TGCGCCAGCAGCCAAGTGCCGGGACAGGGAAACGAGCAGTACTTC	CASSQVPGQGNEQYF
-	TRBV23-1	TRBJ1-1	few	TGCGCCAGCGACTATACTGAAGCTTTCTTT	CASDYTEAFF
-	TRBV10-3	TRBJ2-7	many	TGTGCCATCAGTGAGAGGGAAGGGCGGGAATACGAGCAGTACTTC	CAISEREGREYEQYF
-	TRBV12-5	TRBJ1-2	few	TGTGCTAGTGGTTTGGGGACAGCCTATGGCTACACCTTC	CASGLGTAYGYTF
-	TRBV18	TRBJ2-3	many	TGTGCCAGCTCACCATTAAGAGATACGCAGTATTTT	CASSPLRDTQYF
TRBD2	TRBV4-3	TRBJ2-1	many	TGCGCCAGCAGCCAAGTACCCCGTCTAGCGGGAGGGCCAAATGAGCAGTTCTTC	CASSQVPRLAGGPNEQFF
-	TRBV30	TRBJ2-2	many	TGTGCCTGGAGTGTGGGAACCTATACCGGGGAGCTGTTTTTT	CAWSVGTYTGELFF
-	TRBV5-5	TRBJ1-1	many	TGTGCCAGCAGCTTGGACGACATGAACACTGAAGCTTTCTTT	CASSLDDMNTEAFF
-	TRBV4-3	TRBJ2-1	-	TGCGCCAGCAGCGGCGGGGCCCCACACAATGAGCAGTTCTTC	CASSGGAPHNEQFF
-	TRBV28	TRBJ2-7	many	TGTGCCAGCAGTCTAGTCGGGGGCGACTACGAGCAGTACTTC	CASSLVGGDYEQYF
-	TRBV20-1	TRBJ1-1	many	TGCAGTGCTAGAGATGGAGGCGGGGCCTGGATGAACACTGAAGCTTTCTTT	CSARDGGGAWMNTEAFF
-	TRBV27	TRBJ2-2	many	TGTGCCAGCAGTCTCCTAGCAGACACCGGGGAGCTGTTTTTT	CASSLLADTGELFF
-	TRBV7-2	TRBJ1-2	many	TGTGCCAGCAGCTTTGTAGGGGCGTTTCAAAAAGATGGCTACACCTTC	CASSFVGAFQKDGYTF
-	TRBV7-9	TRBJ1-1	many	TGTGCCAGCAGCTTAGTAGGAGAAGCTTTCTTT	CASSLVGEAFF
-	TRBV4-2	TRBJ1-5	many	TGTGCCAGCAGCCAAGACGAAGGAAGCAATCAGCCCCAGCATTTT	CASSQDEGSNQPQHF
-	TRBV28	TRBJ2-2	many	TGTGCCAGCAGTTTTTCGACAGCCCCTAGCACCGGGGAGCTGTTTTTT	CASSFSTAPSTGELFF